The present T cell receptor (beta chain) was sequenced within a study of cytomegalovirus exposure and HLA in healthy donors. The germline V gene encodes CDR1 LNHNV and CDR2 YYDKDF (reference sequence). The length of the CDR3 is 16 residues. Trimming cost V 0 bases and J 3 bases, with 11 bases left between them. In this sample, this clone turned up a few times. Primers included in the PCR were 60 Vbeta and 13 Jbeta primers. Here immunoSEQ multiplex PCR was the method, and the copy in TCRdb shows in-frame clones only, minus some. The data hold about 250,000 clones, with roughly 84% observed a single time.

The clonotype comes from a girl aged 2 to 9 in good health and CMV-seronegative. The chain has TRBV15 and TRBJ1-4; a possible D gene is TRBD1 (5 bases). Sequenced: PBMCs. As DNA, the CDR3 is TGTGCCACCAGCAGAGATCTGCGACAGTCTAATGAAAAACTGTTTTTT. Translated: CATSRDLRQSNEKLFF.